Below, 25 T cell receptor beta chains from the same sample are listed, as sequenced in a study of cytomegalovirus exposure and HLA in healthy donors. Amplification used 60 Vbeta primers and 13 Jbeta primers. Only in-frame clones appear in the TCRdb table, and some are missing; sequencing was by immunoSEQ multiplex PCR. The sample consists of 200,000 or so clones, around 86% of them appearing once. The sample was PBMCs. These TCRs come from a woman aged 45 to 65 in good health and CMV-seropositive.

The genes are TRBV29-1 and TRBJ2-1, with 9 bases matching TRBD1. Trimming cost V 8 bases and J 1 base; bases outside gene matches: 6. Germline lookup yields CDR1 SQVTM and CDR2 ANQGSEA. The CDR3 runs to 14 residues. CDR3: CSSRQGESYNEQFF. The CDR3 DNA is TGCAGCTCCAGACAGGGGGAGTCCTACAATGAGCAGTTCTTC.

This clone was picked up a small number of times. This chain links TRBV7-9 with TRBJ2-7, with TRBD1 matching 8 bases. CDR3 size: 12 residues. Unmatched junction bases numbered 0, after V lost 3 bases and J lost 5 bases. Germline-derived CDR1 and CDR2 are SEHNR and FQNEAQ (reference sequence). CDR3 bases: TGTGCCAGCAGCTTGACAGGGGACGAGCAGTACTTC. Translated, it gives CASSLTGDEQYF.

The chain carries TRBV10-3 and TRBJ2-7; a weak D match, TRBD1 (7 bases). This CDR3 region has 13 residues. V was clipped by 10 bases and J by 4 bases, with 17 bases between them. CDR1 is ENHRY and CDR2 is SYGVKD in the germline V gene. The CDR3 region is CATGGGGLYEQYF. CDR3 nucleotides: TGTGCCACAGGCGGAGGGGGCCTTTACGAGCAGTACTTC.

This clone was picked up one time. The J gene is TRBJ2-1, the V gene TRBV6-1, with D perhaps TRBD2 (5 bases). V gave up 2 bases and J gave up 8 bases, with 7 bases separating them. Germline V CDR1 and CDR2: MNHNS, SASEGT. The CDR3 is 12 residues long. The CDR3 spells CASSETSDEQFF. The CDR3 DNA reads TGTGCCAGCAGTGAAACTAGTGATGAGCAGTTCTTC.

The chain links TRBV6-5 to TRBJ1-6, with 7 bases identical to TRBD1. The V gene end was trimmed by 2 bases and the J gene end by 10 bases; junction bases not matched to a gene: 8. The germline CDR1 and CDR2 sequences are MNHEY and SVGAGI. This CDR3 is built from 15 residues. CDR3 DNA: TGTGCCAGCAGTTACGGTGTGGGGACAGACTCACCCCTCCACTTT. Its translation is CASSYGVGTDSPLHF.

This clone was found a few times. This sequence joins TRBV28 and TRBJ2-3; no definite D call. In germline, CDR1 is MDHEN, CDR2 SYDVKM. The CDR3 spans 13 residues. Trimming cost V 2 bases and J 5 bases, with 8 bases left between them. The CDR3 region has the DNA TGTGCCAGCAGTTTACCTTACATAGATACGCAGTATTTT. Its protein is CASSLPYIDTQYF.

The chain uses TRBV7-6 and TRBJ1-4, with 9 positions matching TRBD1. Germline V gene lookup returns CDR1 SGHVS and CDR2 FNYEAQ. V lost 1 base to trimming and J lost 7 bases; unmatched junction nucleotides: 4. This CDR3 spans 15 amino acids. The chain's CDR3 is CASSLGGQGGEKLFF. The CDR3 DNA sequence: TGTGCCAGCAGCTTAGGGGGACAGGGTGGTGAAAAACTGTTTTTT. Together with reference TRBV7-6 and TRBJ1-4, the CDR3 gives the full variable domain: GAGVSQSPRYKVTKRGQDVALRCDPISGHVSLYWYRQALGQGPEFLTYFNYEAQQDKSGLPNDRFSAERPEGSISTLTIQRTEQRDSAMYRCASSLGGQGGEKLFFGSGTQLSVL.

This sequence joins TRBV28 and TRBJ2-7; 8 bases line up with TRBD1. The CDR3 sequence is 15 residues long. V lost 7 bases to trimming and J lost 1 base; unmatched junction nucleotides: 9. CDR1 and CDR2 from the germline V gene are MDHEN and SYDVKM. DNA of the CDR3: TGTGCCAGCATCGACAGGGGATATCCTTCCTACGAGCAGTACTTC. The encoded protein is CASIDRGYPSYEQYF.

This chain uses TRBV4-2 with TRBJ2-1; 7 nucleotides align to TRBD2. The ends lost 10 bases at V and 1 base at J; junction bases unmatched: 7. The CDR3 is 14 residues long. Germline V gene data show CDR1 as LGHNA and CDR2 as YNFKEQ. CDR3 amino acids: CATLGGSSYNEQFF. The CDR3 DNA reads TGTGCCACCCTGGGCGGGAGTTCCTACAATGAGCAGTTCTTC.

This clone was counted between two and nine times. This chain connects TRBV5-1 to TRBJ2-5; 7 nucleotides line up with TRBD2. The J call may be in error: the DNA end matches TRBJ2-7 better. Per germline, CDR1 SGHRS and CDR2 YFSETQ. The CDR3 spans 14 residues. This CDR3 is CASSLSVRGGEQYF. CDR3 nucleotides: TGCGCCAGCAGCTTATCGGTCCGCGGGGGCGAGCAGTACTTC.

In its sample, this clone was seen a few times. The genes are TRBV7-8 and TRBJ2-1; TRBD2 aligns across 13 bases. This CDR3 is built from 16 residues. The junction had 5 bases not matched to a gene; V was cut back by 3 bases and J by 6 bases. Germline assignment: CDR1 SGHVS and CDR2 FQNEAQ. DNA of the CDR3: TGTGCCAGCAGCTTCGTACTAGCGGGAGGGCCCAATGAGCAGTTCTTC. Translation: CASSFVLAGGPNEQFF.

The genes are TRBV30 and TRBJ2-7; 9 bases are shared with TRBD1. The ends lost 2 bases at V and 5 bases at J; junction bases unmatched: 4. From germline, CDR1 is GTSNPN and CDR2 SVGIG (reference sequence). The CDR3 is made up of 13 amino acids. CDR3 residues: CAWSWDRVNEQYF. CDR3 DNA sequence: TGTGCCTGGAGTTGGGACAGGGTCAACGAGCAGTACTTC.

This chain uses TRBV28 with TRBJ2-7, with 11 nucleotides matching TRBD2. Looked up from germline, CDR1 is MDHEN and CDR2 is SYDVKM. V lost 6 bases, J lost 3 bases, and 13 bases stayed unmatched. CDR3 length equals 17 residues. CDR3 nucleotide sequence: TGTGCCAGCAGCCCCCCCGTTAGCGGGAGGGCCCTCTACGAGCAGTACTTC. Protein sequence: CASSPPVSGRALYEQYF.

The genes are TRBV5-1 and TRBJ2-5, with TRBD2 matching 15 bases. The end of the DNA fits TRBJ2-7 better, so the J call may be wrong. This CDR3 contains 16 residues. Germline CDR1 reads SGHRS; CDR2 reads YFSETQ. The CDR3 nucleotides read TGCGCCAGCAGCCAGGGACTAGCGGGAGGTTATTACGAGCAGTACTTC. This translates into CASSQGLAGGYYEQYF.

Here the CDR3 reads CASSLPWDRGSDEQYF. The CDR3 bases are TGTGCCAGCAGCTTACCCTGGGACAGGGGCTCTGACGAGCAGTACTTC. This chain links TRBV7-2 with TRBJ2-7; 10 bases match TRBD1. The ends lost 2 bases at V and 5 bases at J; junction bases unmatched: 9. Germline assignment: CDR1 SGHTA and CDR2 FQGNSA. This CDR3 has 16 residues.

The rearrangement links TRBV9 to TRBJ2-7; possible D gene TRBD2, 5 bases. This CDR3 comprises 17 residues. V dropped 6 bases and J dropped 1 base, with 23 bases sitting between them. Germline-derived CDR1 and CDR2 are SGDLS and YYNGEE. Here the CDR3 reads CASNPQDTRVHSYEQYF. CDR3 coding DNA: TGTGCCAGCAACCCCCAGGATACGCGGGTGCATTCCTACGAGCAGTACTTC.

The V and J genes are TRBV9 and TRBJ2-1, with a weak D call TRBD1 (6 bases). Germline values: CDR1 SGDLS, CDR2 YYNGEE. V was pared by 2 bases and J by 9 bases, with 18 bases between. CDR3 length: 15 residues. In DNA, the CDR3 is TGTGCCAGCAGCGTGCGGAGAAAACAGGGAACTGAGCAGTTCTTC. Translation gives CASSVRRKQGTEQFF.

The chain recombines TRBV28 with TRBJ1-5; possibly TRBD1 for D (5 bases). V gave up 3 bases and J gave up 2 bases, with 11 bases separating them. The CDR3 spans 15 residues. Germline V lookup: CDR1 MDHEN, CDR2 SYDVKM. The CDR3 is CASSLTANGNQPQHF. The DNA of the CDR3 is TGTGCCAGCAGTTTGACAGCCAATGGCAATCAGCCCCAGCATTTT.

The chain joins TRBV9 to TRBJ2-5, with 8 bases fitting TRBD2. CDR1 and CDR2 from the germline V gene are SGDLS and YYNGEE. The CDR3 spans 18 residues. Unmatched junction bases numbered 15, after V lost 1 base and J lost 4 bases. The CDR3 loop reads CASSVRSGRGVRGETQYF. Here the CDR3 DNA reads TGTGCCAGCAGCGTAAGGTCCGGGCGGGGGGTGAGGGGAGAGACCCAGTACTTC.

The V gene is TRBV6-5, the J gene TRBJ1-6, with D perhaps matching TRBD1 (6 bases). Germline V CDR1 and CDR2: MNHEY, SVGAGI. The CDR3 totals 15 residues. Trimming removed 2 bases from V and 10 bases from J, with 15 bases in between. The CDR3 loop is CASSYGAGDGSPLHF. CDR3 bases: TGTGCCAGCAGTTACGGGGCAGGGGATGGCTCACCCCTCCACTTT.

The chain carries TRBV25-1 and TRBJ2-7; perhaps TRBD2 as D (5 bases). Per germline, CDR1 MGHDK and CDR2 SYGVNS. Trimming took off 1 base at V and 0 bases at J, with 7 bases between the two ends. This CDR3 region has 14 residues. The CDR3 DNA reads as TGTGCCAGCAGTGAATCTGGGAGCTCCTACGAGCAGTACTTC. Translated, it gives CASSESGSSYEQYF.

The chain joins TRBV6-1 to TRBJ2-5, with TRBD2 as a possible D gene (7 bases). Germline-derived CDR1 and CDR2 are MNHNS and SASEGT. V lost 6 bases and J lost 5, with 19 bases in between. The CDR3 runs 15 residues. The CDR3 sequence: CASRRPGGPGETQYF. The CDR3 nucleotides read TGTGCCAGCAGGAGACCGGGGGGCCCGGGGGAGACCCAGTACTTC.

The chain links TRBV7-9 to TRBJ1-2; 8 bases line up with TRBD1. The CDR3 sequence is 15 residues long. Per the germline V gene, CDR1 is SEHNR and CDR2 is FQNEAQ (reference sequence). Trimming cost V 5 bases and J 5 bases; bases outside gene matches: 10. The CDR3: CASSPGQGLVYGYTF. CDR3 sequence (DNA): TGTGCCAGCAGCCCCGGACAGGGACTGGTTTATGGCTACACCTTC.

The genes are TRBV4-1 and TRBJ2-7; TRBD1 agrees at 7 bases. V trimming: 0 bases; J trimming: 0 bases; junction bases outside the gene matches: 5. The CDR3 covers 16 residues. The germline gives CDR1 MGHRA, CDR2 YSYEKL. The CDR3 nucleotides read TGCGCCAGCAGCCAAGATAGGGGGCCCAGCTCCTACGAGCAGTACTTC. This gives the protein CASSQDRGPSSYEQYF.

The V call is TRBV13, the J call TRBJ1-1, with a possible D match to TRBD1 (6 bases). The germline V and J ends were trimmed by 5 bases and 0 bases, with 10 bases remaining between them. The CDR3 length is 14 residues. The germline V gene has CDR1 PRHDT and CDR2 FYEKMQ (reference sequence). The CDR3 is CASSPGHMNTEAFF. DNA of the CDR3: TGTGCCAGCAGCCCGGGACATATGAACACTGAAGCTTTCTTT.